This T cell receptor beta chain comes out of a study of T cell changes during pregnancy in multiple sclerosis. Libraries were prepared by immunoSEQ multiplex PCR; TCRdb keeps only in-frame clonotypes and omits some of them. The data show around 58,000 clones, with roughly 91% seen just once and roughly 0.85% held by the top ten. This clone came up once. The source was peripheral blood, collected before pregnancy. The clonotype was recovered from a female donor with multiple sclerosis, enrolled in a pregnancy study.

CDR3 protein: CASSQGIPTPNTEAFF. The CDR3 nucleotides read TGTGCCAGCAGCCAAGGGATCCCGACACCTAACACTGAAGCTTTCTTT. The chain links TRBV4-2 to TRBJ1-1; D remains unclear. V lost 1 base and J lost 2, with 14 bases in between. The V gene's germline CDR1 is LGHNA and CDR2 YNFKEQ. The CDR3 has 16 residues.